The clone carrying this T cell receptor beta chain was seen only once. The data were taken from a study of shared clonotypes between healthy human individuals. CDR1 is MDHEN and CDR2 is SYDVKM in the germline V gene. The junction had 4 bases not matched to a gene; V was cut back by 5 bases and J by 6 bases. This CDR3 contains 13 residues. The method was immunoSEQ multiplex PCR; TCRdb's version includes in-frame clones alone and lacks a portion of them. The sample shows a few hundred thousand clones, less than 98% of them seen only once. The sample comprised naive CD4+ T cells sorted from blood. Subset specified: CD45RA+ positively selected. The source is a woman aged 25 to 39 in good health. This chain joins TRBV28 and TRBJ1-2, with 9 bases matching TRBD1. CDR3 in DNA: TGTGCCAGCAGTCCGTGGGACAGGGATGGCTACACCTTC. Amino acids: CASSPWDRDGYTF.